This T cell receptor (beta chain) was sequenced during a study of tumor-infiltrating lymphocytes in localized non-small cell lung cancer. The wider study: Each patient gave resected tumor and non-adjacent uninvolved lung tissue. Study-level points and caveats: Each assay used a separate piece of the same tissue. Not all patients were TCR sequenced, owing to tissue quantity. Compared with uninvolved lung, tumors showed higher T cell infiltration by TCRbeta sequencing.

Using immunoSEQ multiplex PCR, the repertoire was profiled, and TCRdb retains in-frame clones only, with some absent. The table has tens of thousands of clones, approximately 71% seen once. The CDR3 has 16 amino acids. Trimming stripped 2 bases from V and 4 bases from J, with 14 bases between. Germline lookup yields CDR1 SGHTA and CDR2 FQGTGA. This clone is a singleton in its sample. Antigen specificity is unknown. Sequenced sample: lung tumor tissue. This clonotype was sampled from a human donor with non-small cell lung cancer. The chain joins TRBV7-3 to TRBJ2-2; tentative D call: TRBD2 (6 bases). The CDR3 spells CASSLYKGSGTGELFF. The DNA for the CDR3 is TGTGCCAGCAGCTTATATAAGGGTAGCGGCACCGGGGAGCTGTTTTTT.